This paragraph covers one T cell receptor (beta chain) sequence. Its antigen is undetermined. This sample is part of a study of a mutant IDH1 vaccine in newly diagnosed glioma. Study-level results: Patients mounted vaccine-induced immune responses in 93.3% of cases.

Time point indicated: week 35, safety follow-up. All doses held 300 ug of mutant IDH1 20-mer peptide, with topical imiquimod. The study gave patients eight vaccinations in weeks 1, 3, 5, 7, 11, 15, 19, 23. Here immunoSEQ multiplex PCR was the method, and the copy in TCRdb shows in-frame clones only, minus some. The sample lists about 74,000 clones, more than 75% seen once, with 2% to 2.5% in the top ten. Germline values: CDR1 SGHRS, CDR2 YFSETQ. V was clipped by 4 bases and J by 2 bases; unmatched bases: 5. The CDR3 runs to 17 residues. The specimen was PBMCs, collected from a glioma patient whose treatment included an IDH1 peptide vaccine. The chain joins TRBV5-1 to TRBJ2-4, with 14 bases aligning to TRBD2. This receptor was obtained from a man younger than 40 with glioma. The CDR3 loop is CASSPGLAGVTKNIQYF. In DNA form, the CDR3 reads TGCGCCAGCAGCCCGGGACTAGCGGGGGTTACCAAAAACATTCAGTACTTC.